The TCR beta chain under discussion was sequenced for a study of T cells in Graves' hyperthyroidism and ophthalmopathy. General study findings and limits: Most expanded thyroid clonotypes above 0.001 recurred in blood. Stable hyperthyroidism was separated from ophthalmopathy by a model based on 13 V-J features.

In patients aged 18 to 65, hyperthyroidism was newly diagnosed, with duration under 2 months. Cells are PBMCs isolated from 10 ml of fresh blood. Many counts were recorded for this clonotype. Its antigen is not identified. Amplified TCR beta CDR3 regions came from RNA transcripts. HTBI primers were employed in a first-round RT-PCR of the TCR CDR3. TCRdb used MiXCR to reprocess the multiplex PCR reads, holding one entry per CDR3 protein. The table has about 740,000 distinct CDR3 sequences, about 15% seen once. This clonotype was obtained from a woman aged 18-29 years with Graves' hyperthyroidism. The sample was blood.

The CDR3 reads CASSLERGRYEKLFF. For the CDR3, the DNA is TGTGCCAGCAGCTTAGAGAGGGGGCGTTATGAAAAACTGTTTTTT. This chain links TRBV11-2 with TRBJ1-4; 7 bases are shared with TRBD1. With 0 bases clipped from V and 6 bases from J, the junction kept 4 bases outside the gene matches. This CDR3 contains 15 residues. Per germline, CDR1 SGHAT and CDR2 FQNNGV.